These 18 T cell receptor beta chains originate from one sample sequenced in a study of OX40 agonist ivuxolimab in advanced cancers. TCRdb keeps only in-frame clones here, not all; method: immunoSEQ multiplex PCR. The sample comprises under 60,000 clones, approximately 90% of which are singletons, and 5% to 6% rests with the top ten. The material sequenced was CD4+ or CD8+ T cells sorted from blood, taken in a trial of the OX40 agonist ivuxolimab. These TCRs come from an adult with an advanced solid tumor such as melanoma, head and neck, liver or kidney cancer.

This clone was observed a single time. The CDR3 loop is CASSSDRLNTEAFF. In DNA form, the CDR3 reads TGTGCCAGCAGCTCGGACAGGCTTAACACTGAAGCTTTCTTT. V and J are TRBV7-9 and TRBJ1-1, with 7 bases fitting TRBD1. The V gene's germline CDR1 is SEHNR and CDR2 FQNEAQ (reference sequence). This CDR3 spans 14 amino acids. The ends lost 4 bases at V and 2 bases at J; junction bases unmatched: 4.

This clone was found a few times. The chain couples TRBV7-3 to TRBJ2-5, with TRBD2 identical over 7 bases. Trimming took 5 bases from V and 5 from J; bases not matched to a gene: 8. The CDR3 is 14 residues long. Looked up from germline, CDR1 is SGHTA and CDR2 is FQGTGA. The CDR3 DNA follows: TGTGCCAGCAGCCGTCTCAGCGGGACTGAGACCCAGTACTTC. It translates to CASSRLSGTETQYF.

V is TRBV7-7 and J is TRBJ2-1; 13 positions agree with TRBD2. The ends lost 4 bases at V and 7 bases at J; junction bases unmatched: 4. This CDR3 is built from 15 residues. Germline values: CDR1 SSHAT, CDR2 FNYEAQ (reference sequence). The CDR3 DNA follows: TGTGCCAGCAGCTCCGGGACTAGCGGGATAAATGAGCAGTTCTTC. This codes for CASSSGTSGINEQFF.

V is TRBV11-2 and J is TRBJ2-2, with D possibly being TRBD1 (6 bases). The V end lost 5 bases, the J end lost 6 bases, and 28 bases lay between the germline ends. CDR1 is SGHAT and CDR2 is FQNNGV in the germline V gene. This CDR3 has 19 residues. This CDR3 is CASSLLSLGTSRVAGELFF. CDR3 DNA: TGTGCCAGCAGCCTTCTTAGCCTTGGGACATCGAGAGTCGCCGGGGAGCTGTTTTTT.

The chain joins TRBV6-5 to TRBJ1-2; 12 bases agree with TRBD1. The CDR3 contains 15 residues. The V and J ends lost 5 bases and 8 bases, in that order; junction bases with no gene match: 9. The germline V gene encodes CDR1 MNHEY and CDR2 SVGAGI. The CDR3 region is CASSQSRDRGPGYTF. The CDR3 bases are TGTGCCAGCAGTCAGAGCCGGGACAGGGGGCCCGGCTACACCTTC.

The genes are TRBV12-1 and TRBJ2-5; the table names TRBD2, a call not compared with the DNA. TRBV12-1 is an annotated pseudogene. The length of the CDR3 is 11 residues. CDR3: CASSPSETQYF. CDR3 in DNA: TGTGCCAGCAGCCCCTCGGAGACCCAGTACTTC.

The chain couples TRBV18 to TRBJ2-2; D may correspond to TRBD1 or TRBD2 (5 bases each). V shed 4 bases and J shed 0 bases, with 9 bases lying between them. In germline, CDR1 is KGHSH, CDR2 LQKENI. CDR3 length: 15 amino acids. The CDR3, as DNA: TGTGCCAGCTCACTAGGGACGGCGAACACCGGGGAGCTGTTTTTT. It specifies CASSLGTANTGELFF.

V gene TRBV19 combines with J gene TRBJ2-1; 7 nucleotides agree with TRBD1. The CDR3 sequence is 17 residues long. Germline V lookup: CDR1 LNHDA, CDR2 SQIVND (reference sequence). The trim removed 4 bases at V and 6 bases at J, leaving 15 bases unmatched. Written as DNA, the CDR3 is TGTGCCAGTAGTAGACCTACTGACAGGGATGGATTCAATGAGCAGTTCTTC. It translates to CASSRPTDRDGFNEQFF.

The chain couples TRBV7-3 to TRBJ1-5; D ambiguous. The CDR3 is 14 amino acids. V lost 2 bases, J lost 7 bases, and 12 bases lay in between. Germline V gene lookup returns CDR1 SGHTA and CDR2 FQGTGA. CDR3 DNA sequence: TGTGCCAGCAGCTTAGCGTCGGTCGGGCAGCCCCAGCATTTT. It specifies CASSLASVGQPQHF.

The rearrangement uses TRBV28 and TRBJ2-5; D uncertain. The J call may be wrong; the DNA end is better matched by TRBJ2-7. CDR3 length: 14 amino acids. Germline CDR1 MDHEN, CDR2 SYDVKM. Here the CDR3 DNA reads TGTGCCAGCAGTTTCTTAGCAGAGCCCTACGAGCAGTACTTC. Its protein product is CASSFLAEPYEQYF.

As DNA, the CDR3 is TGTGCCAGCAGCCAGTGGGTTGAGCAGTTCTTC. Residues: CASSQWVEQFF. This chain links TRBV7-2 with TRBJ2-1; D gene ambiguous. CDR3 length: 11 residues. Germline CDR1 is SGHTA and CDR2 is FQGNSA. The V end lost 5 bases, the J end lost 9 bases, and 8 bases lay between the germline ends.

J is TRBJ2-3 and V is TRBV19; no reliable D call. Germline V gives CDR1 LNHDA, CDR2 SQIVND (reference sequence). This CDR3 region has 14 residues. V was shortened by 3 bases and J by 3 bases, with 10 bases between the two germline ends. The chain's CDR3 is CASSIRWVTDTQYF. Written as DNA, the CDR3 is TGTGCCAGTAGTATTCGGTGGGTAACAGATACGCAGTATTTT. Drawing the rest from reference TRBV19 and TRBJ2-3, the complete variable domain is DGGITQSPKYLFRKEGQNVTLSCEQNLNHDAMYWYRQDPGQGLRLIYYSQIVNDFQKGDIAEGYSVSREKKESFPLTVTSAQKNPTAFYLCASSIRWVTDTQYFGPGTRLTVL.

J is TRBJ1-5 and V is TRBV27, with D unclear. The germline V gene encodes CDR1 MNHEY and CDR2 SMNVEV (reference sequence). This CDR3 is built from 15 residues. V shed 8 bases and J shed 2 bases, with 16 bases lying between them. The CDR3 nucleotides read TGTGCCAGCTCATCGGGGTCGATGGGCAATCAGCCCCAGCATTTT. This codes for CASSSGSMGNQPQHF.

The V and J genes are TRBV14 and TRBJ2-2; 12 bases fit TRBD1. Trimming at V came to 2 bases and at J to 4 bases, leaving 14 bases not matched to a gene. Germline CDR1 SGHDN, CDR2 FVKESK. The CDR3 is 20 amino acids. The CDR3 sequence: CASSQIRRAGTGGITGELFF. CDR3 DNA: TGTGCCAGCAGCCAAATACGACGTGCGGGGACAGGGGGCATCACCGGGGAGCTGTTTTTT.

CDR3 sequence reads: CASSFPTSAEETDTQYF. The CDR3 DNA is TGTGCCAGCAGCTTCCCGACTAGCGCCGAGGAGACAGATACGCAGTATTTT. This chain uses TRBV7-2 with TRBJ2-3; 8 bases line up with TRBD2. Germline assignment: CDR1 SGHTA and CDR2 FQGNSA. The trim removed 3 bases at V and 3 bases at J, leaving 11 bases unmatched. The length of the CDR3 is 17 residues.

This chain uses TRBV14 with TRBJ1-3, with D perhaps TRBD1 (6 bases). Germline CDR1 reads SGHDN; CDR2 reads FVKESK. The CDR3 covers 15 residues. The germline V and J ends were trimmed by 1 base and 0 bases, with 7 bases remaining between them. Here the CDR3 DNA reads TGTGCCAGCAGCCAAGCGACAGGCTCTGGAAACACCATATATTTT. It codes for CASSQATGSGNTIYF. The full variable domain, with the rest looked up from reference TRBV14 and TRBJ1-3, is EAGVTQFPSHSVIEKGQTVTLRCDPISGHDNLYWYRRVMGKEIKFLLHFVKESKQDESGMPNNRFLAERTGGTYSTLKVQPAELEDSGVYFCASSQATGSGNTIYFGEGSWLTVV.

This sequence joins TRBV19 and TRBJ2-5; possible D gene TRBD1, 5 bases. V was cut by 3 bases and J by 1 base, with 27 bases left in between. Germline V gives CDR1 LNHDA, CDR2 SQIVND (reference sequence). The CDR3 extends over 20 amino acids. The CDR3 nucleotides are TGTGCCAGTAGTATCCTTTTAGGGATCCCTAACCTGGGGCCCCAAGAGACCCAGTACTTC. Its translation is CASSILLGIPNLGPQETQYF.

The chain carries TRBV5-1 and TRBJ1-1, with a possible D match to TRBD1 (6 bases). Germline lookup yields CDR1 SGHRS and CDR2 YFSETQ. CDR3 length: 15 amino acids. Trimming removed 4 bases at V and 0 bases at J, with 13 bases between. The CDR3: CASSVDSPMNTEAFF. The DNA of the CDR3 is TGCGCCAGCAGCGTGGACAGTCCAATGAACACTGAAGCTTTCTTT.